The rows below give T cell receptor beta chains drawn from one sample of a study of T-cell memory formation after mild COVID-19. TCRdb reprocessed the 5' RACE reads with MiXCR, giving one entry per CDR3 protein. The profile shows 150,000 to 200,000 distinct CDR3 sequences, around a third of them singletons. The specimen sequenced was PBMCs or a T cell subset sorted from them (not recorded which). Receptors were obtained from an adult woman who had mild COVID-19 (a few samples of this study predate the infection). Cell type and time point are not known. CDR3s include the opening cysteine and the closing phenylalanine or tryptophan. A D gene is named only where the DNA matches it firmly. The size entry is marked missing in some rows and otherwise reads once, few, many or a size class.

abundance: few
d_gene: TRBD1
j_gene: TRBJ2-7
v_gene: TRBV19
CDR3aa: CATRDSPYEQYF
CDR3nt: TGTGCCACCCGGGACAGCCCCTACGAGCAGTACTTC

abundance: .
d_gene: .
j_gene: TRBJ1-2
v_gene: TRBV30
CDR3aa: CAWSVLDYGYTF
CDR3nt: TGTGCCTGGAGTGTATTGGACTATGGCTACACCTTC

abundance: .
d_gene: .
j_gene: TRBJ1-3
v_gene: TRBV3-1
CDR3aa: CASSPPLGTIYF
CDR3nt: TGTGCCAGCAGCCCCCCTTTGGGCACCATATATTTT

abundance: few
d_gene: .
j_gene: TRBJ2-7
v_gene: TRBV3-1
CDR3aa: CASSQGVAVSYEQYF
CDR3nt: TGTGCCAGCAGCCAAGGAGTTGCCGTCTCCTACGAGCAGTACTTC

abundance: .
d_gene: .
j_gene: TRBJ2-7
v_gene: TRBV4-1
CDR3aa: CASSQGQYYEQYF
CDR3nt: TGCGCCAGCAGCCAGGGACAATACTACGAGCAGTACTTC

abundance: .
d_gene: TRBD2
j_gene: TRBJ2-1
v_gene: TRBV5-1
CDR3aa: CASREGLAGGTWSEQFF
CDR3nt: TGCGCCAGCAGGGAGGGACTAGCGGGAGGTACCTGGTCGGAGCAGTTCTTC

abundance: .
d_gene: .
j_gene: TRBJ2-4
v_gene: TRBV6-6
CDR3aa: CASSYRGETKNIQYF
CDR3nt: TGTGCCAGCAGTTACAGGGGTGAGACCAAAAACATTCAGTACTTC

abundance: .
d_gene: .
j_gene: TRBJ1-1
v_gene: TRBV20-1
CDR3aa: CSAEPAGQNTEAFF
CDR3nt: TGCAGTGCTGAACCGGCGGGGCAGAACACTGAAGCTTTCTTT

abundance: .
d_gene: TRBD1
j_gene: TRBJ1-1
v_gene: TRBV19
CDR3aa: CASSILRTGGKTEAFF
CDR3nt: TGTGCCAGTAGTATCCTACGGACAGGGGGCAAAACTGAAGCTTTCTTT

abundance: .
d_gene: TRBD1
j_gene: TRBJ2-6
v_gene: TRBV25-1
CDR3aa: CASSVGTVEAGANVLTF
CDR3nt: TGTGCCAGCAGTGTTGGGACAGTGGAGGCTGGGGCCAACGTCCTGACTTTC

abundance: few
d_gene: .
j_gene: TRBJ2-1
v_gene: TRBV12-3/TRBV12-4
CDR3aa: CASRTWGDGDNEQFF
CDR3nt: TGTGCCAGCCGGACCTGGGGGGATGGAGACAATGAGCAGTTCTTC

abundance: few
d_gene: TRBD1
j_gene: TRBJ2-7
v_gene: TRBV10-3
CDR3aa: CAISEWGQGSSYEQYF
CDR3nt: TGTGCCATCAGTGAGTGGGGACAGGGATCCTCCTACGAGCAGTACTTC

abundance: .
d_gene: .
j_gene: TRBJ2-1
v_gene: TRBV20-1
CDR3aa: CSADDRRVLSYNEQFF
CDR3nt: TGCAGTGCTGACGACCGACGGGTACTCTCCTACAATGAGCAGTTCTTC

abundance: .
d_gene: TRBD2
j_gene: TRBJ2-1
v_gene: TRBV4-3
CDR3aa: CASSQDPPRTSGGLNEQFF
CDR3nt: TGCGCCAGCAGCCAAGATCCCCCGAGGACTAGCGGGGGCCTGAATGAGCAGTTCTTC

abundance: .
d_gene: .
j_gene: TRBJ1-6
v_gene: TRBV27
CDR3aa: CASSEQGGNSPLHF
CDR3nt: TGTGCCAGCAGTGAACAGGGAGGAAATTCACCCCTCCACTTT

abundance: few
d_gene: .
j_gene: TRBJ2-7
v_gene: TRBV28
CDR3aa: CASSFKYEQYF
CDR3nt: TGTGCCAGCAGTTTCAAGTACGAGCAGTACTTC

abundance: .
d_gene: .
j_gene: TRBJ1-6
v_gene: TRBV27
CDR3aa: CASSLGTQGIIIGRHLHF
CDR3nt: TGTGCCAGCAGTTTAGGAACACAGGGTATAATCATCGGGCGTCACCTCCACTTT

abundance: few
d_gene: TRBD1
j_gene: TRBJ2-7
v_gene: TRBV7-8
CDR3aa: CASGHRGRTYEQYF
CDR3nt: TGTGCCAGCGGACACAGGGGGCGCACCTACGAGCAGTACTTC

abundance: .
d_gene: .
j_gene: TRBJ2-7
v_gene: TRBV18
CDR3aa: CASSLDNSYEQYF
CDR3nt: TGTGCCAGCTCCTTAGATAACTCCTACGAGCAGTACTTC

abundance: .
d_gene: .
j_gene: TRBJ2-5
v_gene: TRBV27
CDR3aa: CASSPSSGTQETQYF
CDR3nt: TGTGCCAGCAGTCCCTCCTCGGGTACCCAAGAGACCCAGTACTTC

abundance: .
d_gene: .
j_gene: TRBJ1-1
v_gene: TRBV10-3
CDR3aa: CAISESNSGVEAFF
CDR3nt: TGTGCCATCAGTGAGTCGAATTCCGGGGTTGAAGCTTTCTTT

abundance: few
d_gene: TRBD2
j_gene: TRBJ2-3
v_gene: TRBV11-2
CDR3aa: CASSLESHMLGLAGATQYF
CDR3nt: TGTGCCAGCAGCTTAGAAAGCCATATGCTTGGACTAGCGGGAGCTACGCAGTATTTT

abundance: few
d_gene: .
j_gene: TRBJ2-1
v_gene: TRBV29-1
CDR3aa: CSVPALRRDPEQFF
CDR3nt: TGCAGCGTTCCTGCCCTACGGCGGGACCCTGAGCAGTTCTTC

abundance: .
d_gene: TRBD2
j_gene: TRBJ2-1
v_gene: TRBV7-9
CDR3aa: CASSWTSGVFNEQFF
CDR3nt: TGTGCCAGCAGCTGGACTAGCGGGGTATTCAATGAGCAGTTCTTC

abundance: .
d_gene: .
j_gene: TRBJ2-7
v_gene: TRBV19
CDR3aa: CASSRGLSSSYEQYF
CDR3nt: TGTGCCAGTAGTAGGGGACTCTCTAGCTCCTACGAGCAGTACTTC

abundance: .
d_gene: .
j_gene: TRBJ2-1
v_gene: TRBV5-1
CDR3aa: CASSLGGAGAYEQFF
CDR3nt: TGCGCCAGCAGCTTGGGAGGGGCCGGGGCTTATGAGCAGTTCTTC